Listed below are T cell receptor beta chains from one sample, sequenced in a study of blood T cell repertoires in COVID-19. Produced via immunoSEQ multiplex PCR; TCRdb's table is partial and in-frame only. The repertoire holds about 140,000 clones, with around 90% as singletons. The sequenced material came from peripheral blood. These receptors came from a human donor in a cohort sampled during active COVID-19. Each CDR3 is given with its conserved first and last residue. A D gene is named only where the DNA matches it firmly. Clone size is stated in some rows and not others, as once, few, many or a class when expanded.

TRBV9	TRBJ1-6	NA	NA	CASSVAGPGGNSPLHF	TGTGCCAGCAGCGTAGCCGGGCCCGGGGGAAATTCACCCCTCCACTTT
TRBV7-8	TRBJ1-5	NA	NA	CASSEQGQPQHF	TGTGCCAGCAGCGAACAGGGACAGCCCCAGCATTTT
TRBV5-1	TRBJ1-1	NA	NA	CASSPVLLLGTEAFF	TGCGCCAGCAGCCCCGTGTTACTACTCGGCACTGAAGCTTTCTTT
TRBV5-1	TRBJ1-2	TRBD1	NA	CASSTDRGGSYGYTF	TGCGCCAGCAGCACTGACAGGGGGGGTTCCTATGGCTACACCTTC
TRBV19	TRBJ2-2	TRBD1	NA	CASSVTGAGGELFF	TGTGCCAGTAGTGTGACAGGGGCGGGCGGGGAGCTGTTTTTT
TRBV7-6	TRBJ2-7	NA	NA	CASSLPGASYEQYF	TGTGCCAGCAGCTTACCAGGGGCCTCCTACGAGCAGTACTTC
TRBV6-1	TRBJ1-1	NA	many	CASSDTGYRERQAFF	TGTGCCAGCAGTGACACGGGCTACAGGGAGCGACAAGCTTTCTTT
TRBV7-2	TRBJ2-5	TRBD1	NA	CASSPTGGAQTQYF	TGTGCCAGCAGCCCAACAGGGGGCGCGCAGACCCAGTACTTC
TRBV5-1	TRBJ2-1	NA	NA	CASSLGASEQFF	TGCGCCAGCAGCTTGGGCGCTAGTGAGCAGTTCTTC
TRBV15	TRBJ1-6	NA	NA	CATSRVYSGREASPLHF	TGTGCCACCAGCAGAGTGTATTCCGGACGGGAGGCCTCACCCCTCCACTTT
TRBV7-3	TRBJ1-1	NA	NA	CASSRAPLKSSGTEAFF	TGTGCCAGCAGCCGCGCCCCCCTTAAGTCATCGGGCACTGAAGCTTTCTTT
TRBV29-1	TRBJ1-2	NA	NA	CSVDHGGAGSYGYTF	TGCAGCGTTGATCACGGGGGGGCTGGTTCGTATGGCTACACCTTC
TRBV5-1	TRBJ1-1	NA	NA	CASSLQDKDKTFF	TGCGCCAGCAGCTTACAGGACAAGGACAAAACTTTCTTT
TRBV9	TRBJ1-3	TRBD1	NA	CASSVTGAGNTIYF	TGTGCCAGCAGCGTAACAGGGGCTGGAAACACCATATATTTT
TRBV4-2	TRBJ1-1	NA	NA	CASSPIPLGNTEAFF	TGTGCCAGCAGCCCGATCCCCCTAGGGAACACTGAAGCTTTCTTT
TRBV6-6	TRBJ1-1	NA	NA	CASSPSTEAFF	TGTGCCAGCAGTCCTTCGACTGAAGCTTTCTTT
TRBV3-1/TRBV3-2	TRBJ1-6	NA	NA	CASSPREVSWEDSPLHF	TGTGCCAGCAGCCCCCGGGAAGTGTCATGGGAGGATTCACCCCTCCACTTT
TRBV7-3	TRBJ1-4	NA	NA	CASSLTATGKLFF	TGTGCCAGCAGCTTAACCGCCACCGGAAAACTGTTTTTT
TRBV4-1	TRBJ2-3	NA	NA	CASSQDGVRTDTQYF	TGCGCCAGCAGCCAAGACGGGGTTCGCACAGATACGCAGTATTTT
TRBV6-5	TRBJ1-5	NA	NA	CASSEPPGSNQPQHF	TGTGCCAGCAGCGAGCCCCCAGGGAGCAATCAGCCCCAGCATTTT
TRBV7-2	TRBJ2-7	TRBD1	NA	CASRLGRGRNEQYF	TGTGCCAGCAGACTCGGCAGGGGGCGAAACGAGCAGTACTTC
TRBV7-2	TRBJ2-5	TRBD2	NA	CASSLVAAGGQETQYF	TGTGCCAGCAGCTTAGTGGCAGCGGGGGGGCAAGAGACCCAGTACTTC
TRBV5-1	TRBJ2-5	TRBD2	NA	CASSLGLAGGQETQYF	TGCGCCAGCAGCCTCGGACTAGCGGGGGGCCAAGAGACCCAGTACTTC
TRBV4-1	TRBJ2-3	TRBD2	few	CASSQRTSGATDTQYF	TGCGCCAGCAGCCAACGGACTAGCGGGGCCACAGATACGCAGTATTTT
TRBV27	TRBJ2-1	NA	NA	CASSLTVGSYNEQFF	TGTGCCAGCAGTTTAACAGTGGGCTCCTACAATGAGCAGTTCTTC
TRBV11-2	TRBJ1-1	NA	NA	CASSFVTATTYGLRAFF	TGTGCCAGCAGCTTCGTGACAGCGACCACTTACGGCCTGAGGGCTTTCTTT
TRBV7-2	TRBJ1-4	TRBD1	NA	CASQASPAGQGEKLFF	TGTGCCAGCCAAGCCTCACCCGCGGGACAGGGTGAAAAACTGTTTTTT
TRBV7-2	TRBJ1-1	NA	NA	CASSEQLGGTEAFF	TGTGCCAGCAGCGAGCAATTAGGGGGCACTGAAGCTTTCTTT
TRBV5-1	TRBJ2-7	TRBD1	NA	CASSPGQGLYEQYF	TGCGCCAGCAGCCCGGGACAGGGACTCTACGAGCAGTACTTC
TRBV7-2	TRBJ2-7	NA	NA	CASSSVMEQYF	TGTGCCAGCAGCTCGGTGATGGAGCAGTACTTC
TRBV28	TRBJ2-3	NA	NA	CALKSGLSTDTQYF	TGTGCCCTGAAATCCGGGTTAAGCACAGATACGCAGTATTTT
TRBV5-4	TRBJ1-2	NA	NA	CASSLVGQGSAYGYTF	TGTGCCAGCAGCTTGGTGGGGCAGGGAAGTGCCTATGGCTACACCTTC
TRBV11-2	TRBJ2-7	TRBD1	NA	CASSLESGTVFYEQYF	TGTGCCAGCAGCTTAGAATCCGGGACAGTTTTCTACGAGCAGTACTTC
TRBV5-1	TRBJ2-3	TRBD2	NA	CASSGLAGGDTQYF	TGCGCCAGCAGCGGACTAGCGGGGGGTGATACGCAGTATTTT
TRBV7-9	TRBJ1-5	TRBD1	NA	CASSPGTGGNQPQHF	TGTGCCAGCAGCCCCGGGACAGGCGGTAATCAGCCCCAGCATTTT
TRBV4-2	TRBJ1-5	TRBD1	few	CASSRRTGNQPQHF	TGTGCCAGCAGCCGACGGACAGGGAATCAGCCCCAGCATTTT
TRBV7-9	TRBJ1-4	TRBD1	NA	CASSPQYRGANEKLFF	TGTGCCAGCAGCCCCCAGTACAGGGGGGCTAATGAAAAACTGTTTTTT
TRBV7-8	TRBJ2-2	TRBD1	NA	CASSVDRATGELFF	TGTGCCAGCAGCGTCGACAGGGCCACCGGGGAGCTGTTTTTT
TRBV5-4	TRBJ1-3	NA	once	CASSLSSSGNTIYF	TGTGCCAGCAGCTTGTCGAGCTCTGGAAACACCATATATTTT
TRBV5-6	TRBJ2-1	NA	once	CASSSVVWASNYNEQFF	TGTGCCAGCAGCTCGGTCGTCTGGGCTTCGAACTACAATGAGCAGTTCTTC
TRBV7-2	TRBJ1-3	TRBD1	NA	CASSSLVVGTAGNTIYF	TGTGCCAGCAGCTCCTTAGTAGTCGGGACAGCTGGAAACACCATATATTTT
TRBV6-6	TRBJ1-2	TRBD1	NA	CASMGQGKDGYTF	TGTGCCAGCATGGGACAGGGGAAGGATGGCTACACCTTC
TRBV11-2	TRBJ2-3	TRBD2	NA	CASSLEWVDLAGGSDTQYF	TGTGCCAGCAGCTTAGAGTGGGTCGATCTAGCGGGGGGATCCGATACGCAGTATTTT
TRBV21-1	TRBJ1-3	NA	NA	CASSHGDREGVTGNTIYF	TGTGCCAGCAGTCACGGGGACAGGGAGGGAGTAACTGGAAACACCATATATTTT